The T cell receptor beta chain under discussion was sequenced for a study of T cell clones after liver transplantation. This clone was seen a single time. Germline V lookup: CDR1 SGHAT, CDR2 FQNNGV. CDR3 length equals 13 residues. With 10 bases removed from V and 0 bases from J, the gap between germline ends came to 12 bases. TCRdb's table, derived via immunoSEQ multiplex PCR, lists solely in-frame clones and lacks some. Of 70,000 to 95,000 clones in the sample, roughly 80% were seen once. V usage is TRBV11-2 and J usage is TRBJ2-5; D call uncertain. The source was CD4+ T cells from blood, collected at the 22-month timepoint. The source of this sequence is a human patient who received a liver transplant. Part of the T cell pool may stem from the graft donor. In DNA, the CDR3 is TGTGCCACCTCGGGCCCGTACCAAGAGACCCAGTACTTC. This sequence encodes CATSGPYQETQYF.